This T cell receptor (beta chain) was identified during a study of beta chain features in type 1 diabetes (dated by TCRdb to the late 2010s). Study-wide context: Patients and healthy donors did not differ in mean age, gender distribution, total cell number or subset yield. A total of approximately 100 million sorted cells were examined across all samples, and the number of cells per subset was strongly correlated with RNA yield. Regulatory and stem cell-like memory subsets were isolated from only 8 patients and about eight healthy donors, whereas naive and central memory subsets came from all 30 or so donors. The study compared TCRB repertoires of sorted circulating CD4+ T cell subsets between recently diagnosed type 1 diabetes patients and matched healthy donors.

CDR1 SQVTM and CDR2 ANQGSEA were looked up in the germline V gene. Counted from cysteine to phenylalanine, this CDR3 has 13 amino acids. Only the CDR3 part of the read is kept: 39 bases, read in frame from the first base. Trimming at the junction amounts to 6 bases on V and 4 bases on J, and the germline ends lie 15 bases apart. The investigation overall reported the following: Only small numbers of individuals were included in the HLA sub-analyses, which left unresolved whether HLA type had any influence on TCRB rearrangement. Because cDNA rather than genomic DNA was sequenced, highly expressing activated cells could have been over-represented, although no difference in activation and CD3 levels was found between groups. Naive, central memory and regulatory TCRB repertoires appeared to be more alike among patients than among healthy donors. At VDJ recombination sites, patients with type 1 diabetes made fewer insertions and deleted more nucleotides, a pattern implying thymic rearrangement abnormalities. Shorter templates might have been favored by PCR, but patient and control samples were amplified and corrected together, so both groups would have been affected equally by any skew. Type 1 diabetes patients showed a moderate but significant shortening of TCRB CDR3 length in all four CD4+ subsets.

Each donor gave one peripheral blood draw, averaging around 120 mL, which was collected into heparinised tubes. A BD FACSAria II was used to sort naive, central memory, regulatory and stem cell-like memory CD4+ T cells with a panel that included CD45RO, CCR7, CD25, CD127, CD95 and CD27. Every sorted population had a purity above 95%. PBMCs were separated immediately by Lymphoprep density gradient centrifugation and were stained directly, without being cultured. To minimize batch effects, samples were stained and sorted in pairs, one healthy donor with one patient per experiment. All of the isolated RNA was reverse transcribed with the High Capacity cDNA Reverse Transcription Kit, so expressed TCRB transcripts were sequenced. Deep immunoSEQ sequencing was performed on naive, central memory and regulatory T cell samples, with an average of about 3.6 million total reads per sample. After sorted cells were lysed in RLT buffer, RNA was extracted with DNase-treated RNeasy Micro or Mini kits, with the choice depending on cell number. Each cell subset was processed on its own to prevent cross-contamination, while patient and healthy donor samples were processed together. TCRB sequences were amplified from cDNA with the immunoSEQ multiplex PCR, producing 87-bp fragments spanning the CDR3 region. The amplicons were sequenced using the Illumina HiSeq platform. The authors processed their data as follows. PCR bias was corrected computationally using synthetic template baselines, and reads within Hamming distance 2 were collapsed, with unmergeable singletons discarded. Reads were aligned against IMGT to assign V, D and J genes, CDR3 length and insertions or deletions at six rearrangement sites. Within each subset, clonotype counts were normalized to sorted cell number, and only after that were true diversity and Gini coefficients computed with the tcR R package. The overlap coefficient, calculated on TCRB nucleotide sequences, was used to measure repertoire sharing. Out-of-frame TCRB sequences from naive cells were analyzed to stand in for the pre-selection repertoire. The source is immuneACCESS, and TCRdb retained only in-frame sequences with V and J called. Part of the clones is not carried over; for the studies checked, unresolved V genes explain less than half of this, and the remainder is unexplained. V and J calls and clone size are given by that table; D and trimming were obtained from the DNA. The sample contains roughly 370,000 clones, approximately 15% of them found a single time. The ten largest clones capture roughly 0.033% of the sample.

This clone was recorded a few times. Its binding antigen is unknown. Per-nucleotide qualities are absent, and no much larger clonotype sits a single base away. The TCR comes from a man aged 30 to 39 in good health. The chain is encoded by TRBV29-1 joined to TRBJ2-5; tentative D gene TRBD2, with 5 bases matching. Sequenced material: naive CD4+ T cells from blood. The cell subset or site label on this specimen signifies: true naive CD4+ T cells. The DNA sequence reads TGCAGCGTCGGGGTGGGCCCGGGAGAGACCCAGTACTTC. This translates into CSVGVGPGETQYF.